This T cell receptor (beta chain) was recorded in a study of CD8+ T cells in alopecia areata. Overall study findings and caveats: Relative to normal scalp, lesional scalp, especially alopecia totalis/universalis, showed higher clonality. Alphabeta T cells residing in normal skin are also sequenced in scalp samples. Sharing of TCRs across patients appeared less clear than in mice, possibly for HLA-related reasons.

The CDR3 spans 14 residues. Trimming took off 4 bases at V and 3 bases at J, with 10 bases between the two ends. Looked up from germline, CDR1 is MNHNS and CDR2 is SASEGT. This clone was seen more than once but under ten times. What it recognizes is unknown. Extracted from the samples, RNA was reverse transcribed into cDNA to serve as the sequencing template. The assay was immunoSEQ multiplex PCR, and TCRdb's table has in-frame clones only and misses some. The sample includes under 75,000 clones, about half of them seen just once. The sequence came from a human donor with alopecia areata. The V gene is TRBV6-1, the J gene TRBJ1-5; D is unclear. The sequenced sample was CD8+ T cells sorted from blood, obtained at week 0. Here the CDR3 reads CASSVGILNQPQHF. The DNA for the CDR3 is TGTGCCAGCAGTGTAGGGATACTCAATCAGCCCCAGCATTTT.